The rows below give T cell receptor beta chains drawn from one sample of a study of shared clonotypes between healthy human individuals. The protocol was immunoSEQ multiplex PCR, while the TCRdb copy is restricted to in-frame clones and leaves out a portion. The table has roughly 1,500,000 clones, approximately 98% seen once. The specimen was naive CD4+ T cells sorted from blood. Receptors originate from a man younger than 40 in good health. Both conserved end residues are part of each CDR3. The D gene is left open where the match is weak. The size of a clone is reported for some rows only, either as once, few or many, or as a class for expanded clones.

abundance | j_gene | d_gene | v_gene | CDR3nt | CDR3aa
- | TRBJ2-7 | - | TRBV5-1 | TGCGCCAGCAGCTCGCCCCCGGGCTACGAGCAGTACTTC | CASSSPPGYEQYF
- | TRBJ2-7 | - | TRBV28 | TGTGCCAGCAGTTTAGCGGGTCCCTACGAGCAGTACTTC | CASSLAGPYEQYF
- | TRBJ2-1 | TRBD2 | TRBV10-1 | TGCGCCAGCAGTACCGGGACTAGCGGGAGTAGACAGTTCTTC | CASSTGTSGSRQFF
- | TRBJ2-7 | TRBD2 | TRBV6-6 | TGTGCCAGCAGTTTACTAGCGGGTATATACGAGCAGTACTTC | CASSLLAGIYEQYF
once | TRBJ2-1 | - | TRBV7-9 | TGTGCCAGCAGCCCCCGACAGTACAATGAGCAGTTCTTC | CASSPRQYNEQFF
- | TRBJ2-3 | - | TRBV7-2 | TGTGCCAGTAACACGGGTCAAGCCCCAGATACGCAGTATTTT | CASNTGQAPDTQYF
- | TRBJ2-3 | - | TRBV7-8 | TGTGCCAGCAGCTCCAGCCGGGACCCACGCACAGATACGCAGTATTTT | CASSSSRDPRTDTQYF
- | TRBJ1-1 | - | TRBV7-2 | TGTGCCAGCAGCTTAAGGCGGTATGAAGCTTTCTTT | CASSLRRYEAFF
- | TRBJ2-1 | TRBD2 | TRBV27 | TGTGCCAGCAGTCCCCGGGGGGGGAGCTATGAGCAGTTCTTC | CASSPRGGSYEQFF
once | TRBJ1-4 | TRBD1 | TRBV4-1 | TGCGCCACGACCCGGACAGGGGGCCTCTCTAATGAAAAACTGTTTTTT | CATTRTGGLSNEKLFF
- | TRBJ2-7 | - | TRBV2 | TGTGCCAGCAGTGAGATCCGGGACCGGCGACCCTCCTACGAGCAGTACTTC | CASSEIRDRRPSYEQYF
- | TRBJ2-3 | TRBD2 | TRBV2 | TGTGCCAGCAGTGAATCCCCGGGAGGGCCGAATACGCAGTATTTT | CASSESPGGPNTQYF
- | TRBJ2-7 | TRBD1 | TRBV2 | TGTGCCAGCAGTGAACAGGGGGTTGGCTACGAGCAGTACTTC | CASSEQGVGYEQYF
- | TRBJ2-2 | TRBD2 | TRBV29-1 | TGCAGCGTACTAGCGGGAGGGGGGTCCACCGGGGAGCTGTTTTTT | CSVLAGGGSTGELFF
- | TRBJ2-5 | - | TRBV5-1 | TGCGCCAGCACGACGAGCATTTTACAGGAGACCCAGTACTTC | CASTTSILQETQYF
- | TRBJ2-3 | TRBD2 | TRBV14 | TGTGCCAGCAGCCAACGGGCTAGCGGCCCCACAGATACGCAGTATTTT | CASSQRASGPTDTQYF
- | TRBJ2-7 | - | TRBV2 | TGTGCCAGCAGCCTTGGACCCGCCTACGAGCAGTACTTC | CASSLGPAYEQYF
- | TRBJ2-3 | - | TRBV7-3 | TGTGCCAGCAGCTTAACCCCAGATACGCAGTATTTT | CASSLTPDTQYF
- | TRBJ2-3 | - | TRBV27 | TGTGCCAGCAGTTTATCTACCTTTCCTAGCACAGATACGCAGTATTTT | CASSLSTFPSTDTQYF
- | TRBJ2-7 | TRBD2 | TRBV7-8 | TGTGCCAGCAGCTGGACTAGCGGGCTGCACTACGAGCAGTACTTC | CASSWTSGLHYEQYF
- | TRBJ2-7 | - | TRBV11-3 | TGTGCCAGCCCCCGCCCAGGTCGGGTAAGGACCACAGGGACCTACGAGCAGTACTTC | CASPRPGRVRTTGTYEQYF
- | TRBJ2-3 | TRBD1 | TRBV29-1 | TGCAGCGTTGATTCGACAGGGGCCGCACCAGATACGCAGTATTTT | CSVDSTGAAPDTQYF
- | TRBJ2-7 | - | TRBV5-1 | TGCGCCAGCAGCTTTACCGGGCTCTCCTACGAGCAGTACTTC | CASSFTGLSYEQYF
- | TRBJ1-1 | - | TRBV7-9 | TGTGCCAGCAGCCGAGGGGGACGGGTTGAAGCTTTCTTT | CASSRGGRVEAFF
- | TRBJ2-7 | TRBD2 | TRBV19 | TGTGCCAGTAGCCATGACCGGCGGGAGGGCCTAAGTAACGAGCAGTACTTC | CASSHDRREGLSNEQYF
- | TRBJ2-1 | - | TRBV28 | TGTGCCAGCAGATCTGTTAGCTCCTACAATGAGCAGTTCTTC | CASRSVSSYNEQFF
once | TRBJ1-4 | - | TRBV11-2 | TGTGCCAGCAGCTTAACGGATACCTCTAATGAAAAACTGTTTTTT | CASSLTDTSNEKLFF
once | TRBJ2-7 | - | TRBV7-3 | TGTGCCAGCAGCCAGGACACAGGCTCCGAGCAGTACTTC | CASSQDTGSEQYF
- | TRBJ2-5 | - | TRBV18 | TGTGCCAGCTCACCGGGGTCGGGAGAGACCCAGTACTTC | CASSPGSGETQYF